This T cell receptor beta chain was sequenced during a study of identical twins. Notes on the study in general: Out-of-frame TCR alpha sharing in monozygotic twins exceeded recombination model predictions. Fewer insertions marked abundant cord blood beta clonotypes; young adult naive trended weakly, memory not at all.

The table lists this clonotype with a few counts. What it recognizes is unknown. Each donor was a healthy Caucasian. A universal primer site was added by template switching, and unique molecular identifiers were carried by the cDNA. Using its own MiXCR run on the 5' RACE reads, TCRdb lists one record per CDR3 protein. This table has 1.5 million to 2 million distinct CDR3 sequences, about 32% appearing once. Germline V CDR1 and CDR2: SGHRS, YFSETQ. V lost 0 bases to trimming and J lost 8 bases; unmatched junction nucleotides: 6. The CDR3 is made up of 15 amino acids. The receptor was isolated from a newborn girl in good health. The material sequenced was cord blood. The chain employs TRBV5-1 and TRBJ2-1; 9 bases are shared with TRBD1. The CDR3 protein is CASSLVGTGRDEQFF. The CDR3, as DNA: TGCGCCAGCAGCTTGGTTGGGACAGGGCGGGATGAGCAGTTCTTC.